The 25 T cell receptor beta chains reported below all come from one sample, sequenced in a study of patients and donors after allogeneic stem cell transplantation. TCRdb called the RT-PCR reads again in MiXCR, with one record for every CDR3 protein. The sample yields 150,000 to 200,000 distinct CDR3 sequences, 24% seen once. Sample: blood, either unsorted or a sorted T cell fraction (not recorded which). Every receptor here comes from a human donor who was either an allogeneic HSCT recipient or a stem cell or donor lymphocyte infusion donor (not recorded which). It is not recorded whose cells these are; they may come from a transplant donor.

DNA of the CDR3: TGTGCCAGCAGCGCCGGGACAGCCAGGCCAGATACGCAGTATTTT. This gives the protein CASSAGTARPDTQYF. The V and J genes are TRBV9 and TRBJ2-3; 7 nucleotides line up with TRBD1. J gave up 4 bases and V 3 bases, and 8 bases lay outside the gene matches. CDR1 is SGDLS and CDR2 is YYNGEE in the germline V gene. The length of the CDR3 is 15 residues.

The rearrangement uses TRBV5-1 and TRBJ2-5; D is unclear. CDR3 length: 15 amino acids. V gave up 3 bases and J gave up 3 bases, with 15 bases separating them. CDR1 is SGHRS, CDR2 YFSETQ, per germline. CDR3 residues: CASSWAVPIEETQYF. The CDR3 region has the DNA TGCGCCAGCAGCTGGGCAGTACCGATAGAAGAGACCCAGTACTTC. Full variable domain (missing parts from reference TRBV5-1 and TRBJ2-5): KAGVTQTPRYLIKTRGQQVTLSCSPISGHRSVSWYQQTPGQGLQFLFEYFSETQRNKGNFPGRFSGRQFSNSRSEMNVSTLELGDSALYLCASSWAVPIEETQYFGPGTRLLVL.

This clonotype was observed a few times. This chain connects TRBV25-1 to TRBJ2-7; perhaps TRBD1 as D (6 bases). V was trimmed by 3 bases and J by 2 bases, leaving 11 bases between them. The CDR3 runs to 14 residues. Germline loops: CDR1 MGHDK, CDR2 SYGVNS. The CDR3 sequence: CASSDSGVPYEQYF. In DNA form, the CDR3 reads TGTGCCAGCAGTGACTCAGGGGTCCCCTACGAGCAGTACTTC.

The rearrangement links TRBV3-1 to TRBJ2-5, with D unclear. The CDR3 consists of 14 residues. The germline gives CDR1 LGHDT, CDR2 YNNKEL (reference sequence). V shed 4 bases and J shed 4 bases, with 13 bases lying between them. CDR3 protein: CASSPLKRLETQYF. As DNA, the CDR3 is TGTGCCAGCAGCCCACTCAAAAGGTTAGAGACCCAGTACTTC.

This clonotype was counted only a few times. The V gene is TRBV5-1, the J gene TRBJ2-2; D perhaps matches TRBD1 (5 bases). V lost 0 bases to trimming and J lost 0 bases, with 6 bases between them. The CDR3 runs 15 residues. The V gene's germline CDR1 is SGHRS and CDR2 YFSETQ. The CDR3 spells CASSLEGPNTGELFF. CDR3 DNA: TGCGCCAGCAGCTTGGAGGGGCCGAACACCGGGGAGCTGTTTTTT.

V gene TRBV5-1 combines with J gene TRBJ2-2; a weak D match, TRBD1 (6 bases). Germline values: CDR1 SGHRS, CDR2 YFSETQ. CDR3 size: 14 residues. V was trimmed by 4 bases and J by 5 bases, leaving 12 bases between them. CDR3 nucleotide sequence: TGCGCCAGCAGCCAATTACAGGGAACCGGGGAGCTGTTTTTT. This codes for CASSQLQGTGELFF.

CDR3 in amino acids: CASSVVGQRDEQFF. The CDR3 nucleotides read TGTGCCAGCAGCGTAGTAGGTCAACGCGATGAGCAGTTCTTC. The V call is TRBV9, the J call TRBJ2-1; no clear D. CDR3 length: 14 residues. Germline CDR1 is SGDLS and CDR2 is YYNGEE. V lost 0 bases and J 8 bases, leaving 12 bases between the germline ends.

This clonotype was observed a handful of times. The CDR3: CASSYAGKGQPQHF. The DNA for the CDR3 is TGTGCCAGCAGTTACGCGGGGAAGGGTCAGCCCCAGCATTTT. The rearrangement joins TRBV6-5 to TRBJ1-5, with D unclear. V was cut by 2 bases and J by 6 bases, with 11 bases left in between. This CDR3 has 14 residues. Germline V gene lookup returns CDR1 MNHEY and CDR2 SVGAGI.

The CDR3 bases are TGTGCCAGCAGCCAGACCCCAACAGGGAGCGAGCAGTACTTC. It specifies CASSQTPTGSEQYF. The V gene is TRBV3-1, the J gene TRBJ2-7; D might be TRBD1 (6 bases). CDR1 LGHDT and CDR2 YNNKEL come from the germline V gene (reference sequence). Trimming stripped 3 bases from V and 6 bases from J, with 15 bases between. The CDR3 has 14 residues.

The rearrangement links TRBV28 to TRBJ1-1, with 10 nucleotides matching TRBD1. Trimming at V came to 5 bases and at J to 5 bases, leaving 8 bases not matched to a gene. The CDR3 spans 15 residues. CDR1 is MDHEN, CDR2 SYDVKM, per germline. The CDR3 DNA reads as TGTGCCAGCAGTAACGCGGACAGGGGGAGAACTGAAGCTTTCTTT. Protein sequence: CASSNADRGRTEAFF.

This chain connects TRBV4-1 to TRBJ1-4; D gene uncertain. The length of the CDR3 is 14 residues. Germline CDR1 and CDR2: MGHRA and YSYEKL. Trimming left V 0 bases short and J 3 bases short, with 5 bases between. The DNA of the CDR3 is TGCGCCAGCAGCCAAGATCAAGCTAATGAAAAACTGTTTTTT. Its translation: CASSQDQANEKLFF.

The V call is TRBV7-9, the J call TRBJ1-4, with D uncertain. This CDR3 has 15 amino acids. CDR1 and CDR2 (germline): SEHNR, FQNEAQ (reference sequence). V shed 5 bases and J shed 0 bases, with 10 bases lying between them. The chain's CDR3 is CASSRWAATNEKLFF. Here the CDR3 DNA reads TGTGCCAGCAGCCGATGGGCGGCAACTAATGAAAAACTGTTTTTT.

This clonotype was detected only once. CDR3 loop: CASSRSIDEQFF. CDR3 coding DNA: TGCGCCAGCAGCCGGAGTATTGATGAGCAGTTCTTC. The V gene is TRBV4-3, the J gene TRBJ2-1; D is undetermined. Germline loops: CDR1 LGHNA, CDR2 YSLEER. The CDR3 is made up of 12 amino acids. Trimming took off 4 bases at V and 8 bases at J, with 9 bases between the two ends.

The CDR3 sequence is CASSLEATAVNIQYF. As DNA, the CDR3 is TGTGCCAGCAGCTTAGAGGCCACAGCAGTAAACATTCAGTACTTC. V usage is TRBV7-2 and J usage is TRBJ2-4; no reliable D call. The germline V gene has CDR1 SGHTA and CDR2 FQGNSA. CDR3 length: 15 amino acids. V was trimmed by 1 base and J by 6 bases, leaving 13 bases between them.

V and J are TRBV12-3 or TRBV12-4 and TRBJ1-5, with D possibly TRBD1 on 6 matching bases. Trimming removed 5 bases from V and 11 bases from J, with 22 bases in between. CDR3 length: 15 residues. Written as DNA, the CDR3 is TGTGCCAGCAGTAACGAGGAGACAGGAGGCGAAGCCCAGCATTTT. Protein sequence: CASSNEETGGEAQHF.

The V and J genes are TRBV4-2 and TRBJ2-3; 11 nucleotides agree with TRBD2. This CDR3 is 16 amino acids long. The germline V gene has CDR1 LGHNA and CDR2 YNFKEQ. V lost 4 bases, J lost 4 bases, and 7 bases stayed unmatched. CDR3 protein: CASSPRLAGYPDTQYF. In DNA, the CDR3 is TGTGCCAGCAGCCCACGACTAGCGGGATATCCAGATACGCAGTATTTT.

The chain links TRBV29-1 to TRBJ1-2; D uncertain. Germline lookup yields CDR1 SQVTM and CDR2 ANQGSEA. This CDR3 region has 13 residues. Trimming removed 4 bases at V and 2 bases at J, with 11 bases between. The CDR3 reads CSVGRLGNYGYTF. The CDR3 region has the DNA TGCAGCGTTGGTCGCCTCGGGAACTATGGCTACACCTTC.

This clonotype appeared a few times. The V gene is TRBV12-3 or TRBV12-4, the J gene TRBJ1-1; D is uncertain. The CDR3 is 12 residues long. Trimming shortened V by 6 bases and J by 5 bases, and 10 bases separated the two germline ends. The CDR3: CASRSLRTEAFF. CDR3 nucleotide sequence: TGTGCCAGCAGATCCCTGCGGACTGAAGCTTTCTTT.

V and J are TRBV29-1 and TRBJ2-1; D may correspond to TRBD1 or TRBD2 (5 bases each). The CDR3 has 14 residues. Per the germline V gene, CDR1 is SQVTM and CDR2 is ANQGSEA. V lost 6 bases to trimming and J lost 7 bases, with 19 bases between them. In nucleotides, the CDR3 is TGCAGCGTGGAGCGGAGCAGGGTGCTGAATGAGCAGTTCTTC. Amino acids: CSVERSRVLNEQFF.

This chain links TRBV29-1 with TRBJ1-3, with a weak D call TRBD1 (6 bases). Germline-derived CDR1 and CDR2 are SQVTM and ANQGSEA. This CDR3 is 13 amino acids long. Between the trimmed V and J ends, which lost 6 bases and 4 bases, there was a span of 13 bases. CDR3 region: CSVGGDRGNTIYF. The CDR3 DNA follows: TGCAGCGTGGGGGGCGATAGAGGAAACACCATATATTTT. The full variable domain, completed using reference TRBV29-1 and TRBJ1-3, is SAVISQKPSRDICQRGTSLTIQCQVDSQVTMMFWYRQQPGQSLTLIATANQGSEATYESGFVIDKFPISRPNLTFSTLTVSNMSPEDSSIYLCSVGGDRGNTIYFGEGSWLTVV.

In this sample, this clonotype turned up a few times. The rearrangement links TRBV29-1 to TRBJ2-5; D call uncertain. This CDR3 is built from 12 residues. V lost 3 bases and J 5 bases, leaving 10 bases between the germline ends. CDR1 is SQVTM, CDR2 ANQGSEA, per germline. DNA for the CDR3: TGCAGCGTTGAGGGAACGGGTGAGACCCAGTACTTC. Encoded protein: CSVEGTGETQYF.

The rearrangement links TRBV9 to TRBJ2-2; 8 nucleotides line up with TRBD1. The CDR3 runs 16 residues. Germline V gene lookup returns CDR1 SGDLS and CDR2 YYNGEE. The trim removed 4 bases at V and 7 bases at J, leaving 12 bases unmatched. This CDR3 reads CASSPDPQGANGELFF. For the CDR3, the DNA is TGTGCCAGCAGCCCAGACCCGCAGGGGGCTAACGGGGAGCTGTTTTTT.

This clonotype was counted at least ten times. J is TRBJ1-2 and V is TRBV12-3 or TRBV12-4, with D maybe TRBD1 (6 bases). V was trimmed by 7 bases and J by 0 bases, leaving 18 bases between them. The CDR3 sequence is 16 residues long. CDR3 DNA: TGTGCCAGCACCGGGACAACCTCCTACACTAACTATGGCTACACCTTC. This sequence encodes CASTGTTSYTNYGYTF.

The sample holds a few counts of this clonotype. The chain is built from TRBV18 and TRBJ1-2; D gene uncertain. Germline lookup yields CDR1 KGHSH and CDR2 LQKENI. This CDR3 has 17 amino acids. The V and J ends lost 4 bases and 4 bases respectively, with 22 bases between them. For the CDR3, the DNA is TGTGCCAGCTCACTTGCTGCCAGTACTCCAAACGTCTATGGCTACACCTTC. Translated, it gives CASSLAASTPNVYGYTF.

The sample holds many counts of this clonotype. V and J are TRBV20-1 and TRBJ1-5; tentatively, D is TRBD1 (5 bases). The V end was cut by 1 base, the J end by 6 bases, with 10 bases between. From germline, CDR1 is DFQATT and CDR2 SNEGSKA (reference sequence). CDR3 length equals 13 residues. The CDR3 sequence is CSARGGEGQPQHF. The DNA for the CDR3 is TGCAGTGCTAGAGGGGGGGAGGGTCAGCCCCAGCATTTT.